This TCR beta chain derives from a study of beta chain features in type 1 diabetes. For the study at large: Taken together, all samples contributed approximately 110,000,000 examined sorted cells.

Sampling consisted of one heparinised blood draw per donor, averaging approximately 120 mL. On this clone: Its cognate antigen is unknown.

Expressed TCRB transcripts were sequenced, since all the RNA that had been isolated was reverse transcribed. Generated by immunoSEQ multiplex PCR, the TCRdb table keeps only in-frame clones and is missing some. This table has just over 450,000 clones, 30% appearing once. With 0 bases clipped from V and 6 bases from J, the junction kept 1 base outside the gene matches. The length of the CDR3 is 13 residues. In germline, CDR1 is SGHVS, CDR2 FNYEAQ. Overall study findings and caveats: Compared to healthy donors, patients appeared to have naive, central memory and Treg TCRB repertoires that were more alike.

The source material was naive CD4+ T cells from blood. This sequence was found in a man aged 18 to 30 in good health. J is TRBJ2-5 and V is TRBV7-6, with 7 bases lining up with TRBD1. The CDR3 region has the DNA TGTGCCAGCAGCTTAGCAGGGGGCAAGACCCAGTACTTC. Protein: CASSLAGGKTQYF.